This T cell receptor beta chain was sequenced in a study of spatial heterogeneity in lung cancer. MiXCR was run by TCRdb on the 5' RACE reads, yielding one entry per CDR3 protein. Counted here are roughly 11,000 distinct CDR3 sequences, nearly 4% occurring once; the ten biggest clones make up around 6.9%. Trimming took off 7 bases at V and 3 bases at J, with 12 bases between the two ends. CDR3 length equals 14 residues. Germline values: CDR1 SGHAT, CDR2 FQNNGV. Time point given: sample taken at primary tumor resection. The input material, whole RNA from tumor, nontumor lung or frozen PBMC, was sequenced unsorted. This clonotype was counted ten times or more. This beta chain appears as a stray read in a library generated for alpha chains; its size is not informative.

The source material was normal lung tissue next to the tumor, sampled at surgery. This receptor was obtained from a male donor with early-stage non-small cell lung cancer. The chain has TRBV11-2 and TRBJ2-2; TRBD1 is a possible D gene (6 bases). CDR3 protein: CASIKDRHTGELFF. CDR3 DNA: TGTGCCAGCATAAAAGACAGGCACACCGGGGAGCTGTTTTTT.